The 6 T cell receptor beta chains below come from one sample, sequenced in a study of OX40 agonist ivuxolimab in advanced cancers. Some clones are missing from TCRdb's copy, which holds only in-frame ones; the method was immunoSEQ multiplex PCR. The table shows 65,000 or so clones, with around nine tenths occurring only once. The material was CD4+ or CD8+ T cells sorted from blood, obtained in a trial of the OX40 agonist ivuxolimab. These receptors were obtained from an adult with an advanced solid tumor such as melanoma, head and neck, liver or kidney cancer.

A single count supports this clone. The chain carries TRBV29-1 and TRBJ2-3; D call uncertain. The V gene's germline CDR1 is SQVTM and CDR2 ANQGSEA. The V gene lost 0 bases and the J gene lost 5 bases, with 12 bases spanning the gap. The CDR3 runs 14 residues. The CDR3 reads CSVEETPSIDTQYF. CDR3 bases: TGCAGCGTTGAAGAGACACCCTCTATAGATACGCAGTATTTT.

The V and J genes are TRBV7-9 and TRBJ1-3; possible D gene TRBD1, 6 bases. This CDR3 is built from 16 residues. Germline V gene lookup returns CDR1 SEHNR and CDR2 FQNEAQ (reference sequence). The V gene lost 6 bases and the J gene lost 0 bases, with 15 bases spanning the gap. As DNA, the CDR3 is TGTGCCAGCAGACCGCCAGGGGTGGGCTCTGGAAACACCATATATTTT. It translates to CASRPPGVGSGNTIYF.

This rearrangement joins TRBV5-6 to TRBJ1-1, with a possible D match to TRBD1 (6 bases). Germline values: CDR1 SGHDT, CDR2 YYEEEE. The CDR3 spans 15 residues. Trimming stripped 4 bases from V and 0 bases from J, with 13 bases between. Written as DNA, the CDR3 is TGTGCCAGCAGCCCCCCTGGGACATTGAACACTGAAGCTTTCTTT. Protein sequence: CASSPPGTLNTEAFF.

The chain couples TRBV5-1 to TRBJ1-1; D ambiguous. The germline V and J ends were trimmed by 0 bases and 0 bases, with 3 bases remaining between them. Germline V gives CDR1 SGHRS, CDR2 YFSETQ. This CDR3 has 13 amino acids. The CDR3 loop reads CASSLVLNTEAFF. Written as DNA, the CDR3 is TGCGCCAGCAGCTTGGTCTTGAACACTGAAGCTTTCTTT.

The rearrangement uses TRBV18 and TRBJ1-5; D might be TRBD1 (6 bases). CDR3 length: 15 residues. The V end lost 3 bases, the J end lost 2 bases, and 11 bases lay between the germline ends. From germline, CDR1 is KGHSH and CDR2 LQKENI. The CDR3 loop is CASSPTGIGNQPQHF. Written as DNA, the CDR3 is TGTGCCAGCTCACCTACAGGGATAGGCAATCAGCCCCAGCATTTT.

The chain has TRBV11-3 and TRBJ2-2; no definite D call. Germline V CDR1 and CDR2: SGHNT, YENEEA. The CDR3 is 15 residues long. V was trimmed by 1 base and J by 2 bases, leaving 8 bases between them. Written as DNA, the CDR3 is TGTGCCAGCAGCTTAGTGGTCGGCAACACCGGGGAGCTGTTTTTT. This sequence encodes CASSLVVGNTGELFF.